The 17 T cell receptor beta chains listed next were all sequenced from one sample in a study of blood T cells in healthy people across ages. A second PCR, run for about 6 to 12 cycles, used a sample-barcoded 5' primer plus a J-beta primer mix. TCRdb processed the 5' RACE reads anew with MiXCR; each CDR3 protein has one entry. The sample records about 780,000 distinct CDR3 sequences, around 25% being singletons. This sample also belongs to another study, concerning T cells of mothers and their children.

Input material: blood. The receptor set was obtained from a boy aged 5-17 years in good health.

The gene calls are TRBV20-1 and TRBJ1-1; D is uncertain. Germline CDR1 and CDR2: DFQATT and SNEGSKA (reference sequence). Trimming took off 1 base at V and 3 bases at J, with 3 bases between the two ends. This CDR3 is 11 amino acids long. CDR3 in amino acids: CSARGDTEAFF. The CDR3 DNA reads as TGCAGTGCTAGAGGAGACACTGAAGCTTTCTTT.

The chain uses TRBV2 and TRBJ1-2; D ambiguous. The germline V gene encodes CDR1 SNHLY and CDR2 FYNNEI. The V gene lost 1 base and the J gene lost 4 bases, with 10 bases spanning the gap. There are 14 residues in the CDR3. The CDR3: CASSEEGSGYGYTF. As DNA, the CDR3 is TGTGCCAGCAGTGAAGAGGGCTCCGGCTATGGCTACACCTTC.

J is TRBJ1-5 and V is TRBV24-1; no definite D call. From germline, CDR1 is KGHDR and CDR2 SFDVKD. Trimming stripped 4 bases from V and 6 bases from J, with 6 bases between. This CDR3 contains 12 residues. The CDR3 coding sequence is TGTGCCACCAGTGACCTGCTTCAGCCCCAGCATTTT. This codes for CATSDLLQPQHF.

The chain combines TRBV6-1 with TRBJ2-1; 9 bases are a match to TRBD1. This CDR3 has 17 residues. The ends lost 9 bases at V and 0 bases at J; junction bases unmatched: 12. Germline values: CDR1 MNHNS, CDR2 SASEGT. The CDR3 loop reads CASGQGPGEISYNEQFF. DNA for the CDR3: TGTGCCAGTGGACAGGGGCCGGGCGAGATCTCCTACAATGAGCAGTTCTTC.

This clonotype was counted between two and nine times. DNA for the CDR3: TGTGCCAGCAGGGCCCAGGGGATTAGAGGAAACACCATATATTTT. Protein sequence: CASRAQGIRGNTIYF. The V gene is TRBV6-1, the J gene TRBJ1-3; TRBD1 might be the D (6 bases). The ends were cut back, 6 bases at V and 4 bases at J, with 16 bases in the middle. Per the germline V gene, CDR1 is MNHNS and CDR2 is SASEGT. The CDR3 consists of 15 residues.

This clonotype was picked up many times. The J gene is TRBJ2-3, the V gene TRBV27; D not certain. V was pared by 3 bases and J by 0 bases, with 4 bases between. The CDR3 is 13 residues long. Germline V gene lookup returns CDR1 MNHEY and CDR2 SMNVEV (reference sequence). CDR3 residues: CASSFGSTDTQYF. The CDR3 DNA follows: TGTGCCAGCAGTTTTGGGAGCACAGATACGCAGTATTTT.

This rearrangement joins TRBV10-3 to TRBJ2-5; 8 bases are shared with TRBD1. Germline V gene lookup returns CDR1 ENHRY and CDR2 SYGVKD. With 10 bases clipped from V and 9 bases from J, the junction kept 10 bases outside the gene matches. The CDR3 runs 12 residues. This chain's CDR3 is CATGQALTAQYF. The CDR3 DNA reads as TGTGCCACGGGACAGGCCCTTACGGCCCAGTACTTC.

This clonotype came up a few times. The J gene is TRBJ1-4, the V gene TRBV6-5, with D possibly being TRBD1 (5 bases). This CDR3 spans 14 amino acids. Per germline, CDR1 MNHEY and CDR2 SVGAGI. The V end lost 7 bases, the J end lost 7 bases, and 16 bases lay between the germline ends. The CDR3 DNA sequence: TGTGCCAGCACCGGTGGGGCCGCGGGTGAAAAACTGTTTTTT. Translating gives CASTGGAAGEKLFF.

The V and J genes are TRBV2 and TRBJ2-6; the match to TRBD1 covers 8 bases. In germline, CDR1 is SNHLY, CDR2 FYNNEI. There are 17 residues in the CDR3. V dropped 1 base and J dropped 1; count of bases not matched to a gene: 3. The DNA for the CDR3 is TGTGCCAGCAGTGAAGGGACAGGGAGATCTGGGGCCAACGTCCTGACTTTC. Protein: CASSEGTGRSGANVLTF.

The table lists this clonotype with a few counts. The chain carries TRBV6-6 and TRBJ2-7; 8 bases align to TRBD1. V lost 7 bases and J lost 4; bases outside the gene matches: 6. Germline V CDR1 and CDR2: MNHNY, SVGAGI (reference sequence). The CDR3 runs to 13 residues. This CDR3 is CASKAGGSYEQYF. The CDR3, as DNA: TGTGCCAGCAAGGCAGGGGGCAGTTACGAGCAGTACTTC.

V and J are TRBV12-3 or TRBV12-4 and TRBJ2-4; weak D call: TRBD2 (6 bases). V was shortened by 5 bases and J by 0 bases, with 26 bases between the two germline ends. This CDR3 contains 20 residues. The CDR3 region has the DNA TGTGCCAGCAGTCCCGGGAGACCAAAGGGCCGCGCCCTAGCCAAAAACATTCAGTACTTC. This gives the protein CASSPGRPKGRALAKNIQYF.

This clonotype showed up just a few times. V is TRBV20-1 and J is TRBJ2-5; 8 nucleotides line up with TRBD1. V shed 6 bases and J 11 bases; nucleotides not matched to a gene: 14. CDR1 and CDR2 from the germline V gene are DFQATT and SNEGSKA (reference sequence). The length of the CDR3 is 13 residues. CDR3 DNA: TGCAGTGCCGTCCCCCGGGGACAGGCTCCACAGTACTTC. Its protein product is CSAVPRGQAPQYF.

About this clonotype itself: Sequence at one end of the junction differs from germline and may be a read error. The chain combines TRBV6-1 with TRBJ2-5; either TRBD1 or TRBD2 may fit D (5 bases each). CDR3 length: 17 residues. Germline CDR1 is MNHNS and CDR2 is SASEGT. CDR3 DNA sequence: TGTGCCAGCAGTGAAGGGCTCCGGGACCCCGACATAGAGACCCGGTACTTC. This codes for CASSEGLRDPDIETRYF.

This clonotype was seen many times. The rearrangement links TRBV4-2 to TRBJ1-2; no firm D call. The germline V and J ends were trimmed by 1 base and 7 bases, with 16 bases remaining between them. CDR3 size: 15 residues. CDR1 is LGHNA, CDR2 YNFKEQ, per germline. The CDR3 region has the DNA TGTGCCAGCAGCCAAGGTCCGGCAGAGGATGCTGGCTACACCTTC. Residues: CASSQGPAEDAGYTF.

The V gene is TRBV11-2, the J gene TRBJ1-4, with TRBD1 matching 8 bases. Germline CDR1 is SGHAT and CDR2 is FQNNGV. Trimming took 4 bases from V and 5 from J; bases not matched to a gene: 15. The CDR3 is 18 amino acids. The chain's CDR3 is CASSSGTGPPRGNEKLFF. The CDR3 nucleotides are TGTGCCAGCAGCTCCGGGACAGGACCTCCAAGGGGCAATGAAAAACTGTTTTTT.

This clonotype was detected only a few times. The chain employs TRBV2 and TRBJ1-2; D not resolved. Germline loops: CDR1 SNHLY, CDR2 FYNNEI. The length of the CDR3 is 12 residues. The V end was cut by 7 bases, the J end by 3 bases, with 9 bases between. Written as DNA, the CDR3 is TGTGCCAGCAAGAACACGCACTATGGCTACACCTTC. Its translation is CASKNTHYGYTF.

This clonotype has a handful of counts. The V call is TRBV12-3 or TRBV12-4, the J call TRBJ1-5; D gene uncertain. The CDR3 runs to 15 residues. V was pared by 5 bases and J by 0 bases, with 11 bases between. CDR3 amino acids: CASSLSQISNQPQHF. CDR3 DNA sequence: TGTGCCAGCAGTCTGTCTCAGATTAGCAATCAGCCCCAGCATTTT.